These 17 T cell receptor beta chains share one sample of origin, sequenced in a study of T cell repertoires in aging, cancer and after chemotherapy. Rearranged V-D-J TRB sequences were amplified with a mixed TRB-A/B primer pool. A single record per CDR3 protein comes from TCRdb applying MiXCR to the multiplex PCR reads. The data show 9,000 to 13,000 distinct CDR3 sequences, with 20% to 25% seen just once and roughly 1.3% held by the top ten. Amplification of TCR beta used genomic DNA extracted from peripheral blood. What was sequenced was blood. The receptors originated from a human donor in good health.

The CDR3 region has the DNA TGCGCCAGCTATCGGACACTTTCAGGGCAGTACTTC. Its protein product is CASYRTLSGQYF. The J gene is TRBJ2-7, the V gene TRBV10-2; D is perhaps TRBD1 (5 bases). Germline CDR1 WSHSY, CDR2 SAAADI. This CDR3 spans 12 amino acids. V dropped 8 bases and J dropped 9 bases, with 17 bases sitting between them.

By sample share, this clonotype is medium-sized. This chain uses TRBV19 with TRBJ2-1; 10 nucleotides match TRBD2. Germline loops: CDR1 LNHDA, CDR2 SQIVND (reference sequence). The CDR3 is made up of 15 amino acids. The J segment lost 8 bases and the V segment lost 3 bases, leaving 7 bases of the junction unmatched. The CDR3 DNA follows: TGTGCCAGTAGTATGGGTAGCGGGAGGTCAGATGAGCAGTTCTTC. This gives the protein CASSMGSGRSDEQFF.

Regarding this clonotype: Germline and junction disagree at one end, which may indicate a read error. V and J are TRBV20-1 and TRBJ1-1; the D is unclear. CDR1 DFQATT and CDR2 SNEGSKA come from the germline V gene (reference sequence). CDR3 length: 13 residues. CDR3 sequence: CSARRTVNNEAFF. CDR3 bases: TGCAGTGCTCGCCGGACGGTGAACAATGAAGCTTTCTTT.

This clonotype was seen only a few times. The chain recombines TRBV28 with TRBJ2-7; TRBD2 matches at 8 bases. The CDR3 runs 15 residues. CDR1 is MDHEN and CDR2 is SYDVKM in the germline V gene. The trim removed 3 bases at V and 4 bases at J, leaving 8 bases unmatched. CDR3 DNA: TGTGCCAGCAGTTTTTTCGGTAGCGGGAAGTACGAGCAGTACTTC. It is translated as CASSFFGSGKYEQYF. Full variable domain (rest looked up from reference TRBV28 and TRBJ2-7): DVKVTQSSRYLVKRTGEKVFLECVQDMDHENMFWYRQDPGLGLRLIYFSYDVKMKEKGDIPEGYSVSREKKERFSLILESASTNQTSMYLCASSFFGSGKYEQYFGPGTRLTVT.

This clonotype was seen more than once but under ten times. The chain uses TRBV12-3 or TRBV12-4 and TRBJ2-1, with D unclear. The CDR3 is 13 residues long. V lost 5 bases to trimming and J lost 5 bases, with 10 bases between them. CDR3 protein: CASSPDYNNEQFF. The CDR3 bases are TGTGCCAGCAGTCCAGATTATAACAATGAGCAGTTCTTC.

On this clonotype itself: This may arise from a read error, as a much more abundant clone is one base away. This chain connects TRBV19 to TRBJ1-2; D gene ambiguous. This CDR3 has 14 amino acids. Germline V gives CDR1 LNHDA, CDR2 SQIVND (reference sequence). CDR3 sequence (DNA): TGTGACAGTAGTAGCGCCGACCTCAACTATGGCTACACCTTC. Translation: CDSSSADLNYGYTF.

By its share, this clonotype is medium-sized. The chain employs TRBV5-4 and TRBJ1-3, with D maybe TRBD1 (5 bases). V lost 3 bases and J lost 2, with 15 bases in between. The CDR3 loop spans 16 amino acids. Germline CDR1 reads SGHNT; CDR2 reads YYREEE (reference sequence). The DNA of the CDR3 is TGTGCCAGCAGCTCCGACCTCGGCAGGGCTGGAAACACCATATATTTT. Amino acids: CASSSDLGRAGNTIYF.

About this clonotype itself: The junction and the germline gene differ at one end; a read error may be behind it. The rearrangement links TRBV5-4 to TRBJ1-1; possible D gene TRBD1, 6 bases. This CDR3 comprises 16 residues. From germline, CDR1 is SGHNT and CDR2 YYREEE (reference sequence). CDR3: CASSQERGHMNTEAFF. The CDR3 bases are TGCGCCAGCAGCCAAGAACGGGGGCATATGAACACTGAAGCTTTCTTT.

Only a few counts were recorded for this clonotype. The V and J genes are TRBV25-1 and TRBJ1-5; weak D call: TRBD1 (5 bases). CDR3 size: 14 residues. Trimming left V 3 bases short and J 1 base short, with 7 bases between. Germline V gives CDR1 MGHDK, CDR2 SYGVNS. CDR3 nucleotide sequence: TGTGCCAGCAGTGACCCAGGGAGCAATCAGCCCCAGCATTTT. Translating it yields CASSDPGSNQPQHF.

This chain links TRBV28 with TRBJ1-2; unclear D gene. Germline V gene data show CDR1 as MDHEN and CDR2 as SYDVKM. The CDR3 is 14 residues long. The germline V and J ends were trimmed by 6 bases and 5 bases, with 16 bases remaining between them. DNA for the CDR3: TGTGCCAGCAGCCAGGTCGAGGGTGTATATGGCTACACCTTC. This encodes CASSQVEGVYGYTF.

Relative to its sample, this clonotype is medium-sized. This chain links TRBV5-5 with TRBJ1-2; 7 bases align to TRBD1. Per germline, CDR1 SGHKS and CDR2 YYEKEE (reference sequence). CDR3 length equals 15 residues. The junction had 9 bases not matched to a gene; V was cut back by 4 bases and J by 3 bases. CDR3 in DNA: TGTGCCAGCAGCAAAACAGGGGTCGAAGACTATGGCTACACCTTC. Encoded protein: CASSKTGVEDYGYTF.

The chain joins TRBV12-3 or TRBV12-4 to TRBJ2-3; TRBD2 aligns across 15 bases. The V gene end was trimmed by 7 bases and the J gene end by 0 bases; junction bases not matched to a gene: 8. The CDR3 loop spans 18 amino acids. DNA for the CDR3: TGTGCCAGCACCCACGAGGGACTAGCGGGAGGAAGCACAGATACGCAGTATTTT. The encoded protein is CASTHEGLAGGSTDTQYF.

For this clonotype: A much larger clone differs by one base, so this may be a read error. V and J are TRBV27 and TRBJ2-7, with TRBD2 matching 7 bases. In germline, CDR1 is MNHEY, CDR2 SMNVEV (reference sequence). The CDR3 is 15 residues long. Here the CDR3 reads CASSLSSREYYEQNF. CDR3 DNA sequence: TGTGCCAGCAGTTTATCGTCGCGGGAGTACTACGAGCAGAACTTC.

The chain uses TRBV11-3 and TRBJ2-1; 8 nucleotides match TRBD2. V gave up 1 base and J gave up 0 bases; unmatched junction bases: 2. The CDR3 consists of 16 residues. Germline V CDR1 and CDR2: SGHNT, YENEEA. The CDR3 DNA is TGTGCCAGCAGCTTAGGCGGGAGGTTCTCCTACAATGAGCAGTTCTTC. Amino acids: CASSLGGRFSYNEQFF.

The V and J genes are TRBV30 and TRBJ2-5, with 9 bases that match TRBD2. Germline V gives CDR1 GTSNPN, CDR2 SVGIG (reference sequence). This CDR3 contains 15 residues. J gave up 5 bases and V 8 bases, and 15 bases lay outside the gene matches. CDR3 region: CASSPGLAGLETQYF. The DNA of the CDR3 is TGTGCCAGCAGCCCTGGCCTAGCGGGATTGGAGACCCAGTACTTC.

By proportion, this clonotype is medium-sized (0.01 to 0.1%). This chain links TRBV5-1 with TRBJ2-7; TRBD1 aligns across 8 bases. The CDR3 extends over 13 amino acids. Germline assignment: CDR1 SGHRS and CDR2 YFSETQ. J gave up 3 bases and V 5 bases, and 4 bases lay outside the gene matches. The chain's CDR3 is CASSSGTGYEQYF. The CDR3 DNA reads as TGCGCCAGCAGTTCCGGGACAGGCTACGAGCAGTACTTC.

In this sample, this clonotype turned up a few times. The chain employs TRBV6-1 and TRBJ1-1; a possible D gene is TRBD1 (5 bases). Between the trimmed V and J ends, which lost 5 bases and 4 bases, there was a span of 14 bases. The CDR3 runs to 14 residues. Germline loops: CDR1 MNHNS, CDR2 SASEGT. This CDR3 is CASSPQPGGTEAFF. In DNA form, the CDR3 reads TGTGCCAGCAGTCCCCAGCCCGGGGGCACTGAAGCTTTCTTT.